This TCR beta chain originates from a study of regulatory T cells in long-lasting Graves disease. Noted time point: newly diagnosed GD, antithyroid drugs for less than 3 months. The TCR library was made from RNA that had been extracted from PBMCs in TRIzol. With 4 bases removed from V and 11 bases from J, the gap between germline ends came to 11 bases. From germline, CDR1 is MDHEN and CDR2 SYDVKM. This CDR3 contains 11 residues. Study findings and constraints: Favored gene segments in persistent disease were TRBV28, TRBJ1-2 and TRBJ2-5. Graves' patients with persistent disease showed TCR diversity lower than patients newly diagnosed.

This clonotype appeared many times. Its antigen is as yet unknown. iRepertoire HTBI primers and Arm-PCR of CDR3 regions built TCR beta libraries. Via MiXCR, TCRdb re-called the multiplex PCR reads, giving one row per CDR3 protein. Here the sample spans some 410,000 distinct CDR3 sequences, about 17% being singletons. This sample was also put to use in a study of T cells in Graves' hyperthyroidism and ophthalmopathy.

The chain couples TRBV28 to TRBJ1-1; D remains unclear. Sequencing was performed on peripheral blood mononuclear cells (PBMCs), taken at new diagnosis, from a patient treated with antithyroid drugs. This TCR was sampled from a woman in her twenties or thirties with Graves disease. The CDR3 spells CASSSRFGAFF. The CDR3 DNA reads as TGTGCCAGCAGTTCCCGGTTTGGGGCTTTCTTT.